The next 21 T cell receptor beta chains were all read from a single sample in a study of T cell responses to AZD1222 COVID-19 vaccine. TCRdb's copy holds only in-frame clones and misses some; the assay was immunoSEQ multiplex PCR. The profile covers around 180,000 clones, with 85% to 95% appearing a single time and 1.5% to 2% taken by the ten largest. This material consisted of peripheral blood, taken 28 days after the second AZD1222 dose. The origin of the receptors is an adult who received the AZD1222 COVID-19 vaccine.

V usage is TRBV6-5 and J usage is TRBJ1-5; TRBD1 aligns across 7 bases. This CDR3 has 14 residues. V was clipped by 6 bases and J by 5 bases; unmatched bases: 7. Per the germline V gene, CDR1 is MNHEY and CDR2 is SVGAGI. CDR3 loop: CASRNRGRDQPQHF. The CDR3 nucleotides are TGTGCCAGCAGAAACAGGGGAAGAGATCAGCCCCAGCATTTT.

The rearrangement uses TRBV18 and TRBJ2-3, with D possibly matching TRBD2 (6 bases). The germline gives CDR1 KGHSH, CDR2 LQKENI. CDR3 length: 19 amino acids. V was pared by 1 base and J by 2 bases, with 22 bases between. CDR3 nucleotide sequence: TGTGCCAGCTCACCACGTGAAAGTGGGGGAGGCATAACCACAGATACGCAGTATTTT. It translates to CASSPRESGGGITTDTQYF.

The rearrangement joins TRBV6-6 to TRBJ1-1; D ambiguous. V was pared by 4 bases and J by 1 base, with 7 bases between. Germline CDR1 is MNHNY and CDR2 is SVGAGI (reference sequence). This CDR3 contains 13 residues. CDR3 protein: CASSSYSNTEAFF. CDR3 nucleotides: TGTGCCAGCAGTTCCTATTCGAACACTGAAGCTTTCTTT.

The chain has TRBV7-8 and TRBJ1-4, with D possibly TRBD1 on 6 matching bases. V was cut by 5 bases and J by 7 bases, with 26 bases left in between. In germline, CDR1 is SGHVS, CDR2 FQNEAQ. CDR3 length: 18 residues. CDR3 region: CASSPGGRWGLQAEKLFF. CDR3 in DNA: TGTGCCAGCAGCCCGGGGGGCCGGTGGGGCCTTCAGGCTGAAAAACTGTTTTTT.

This chain's CDR3 is CASSPRRGGNQPQHF. DNA for the CDR3: TGTGCCAGCAGCCCCCGCAGGGGGGGCAATCAGCCCCAGCATTTT. This chain connects TRBV7-2 to TRBJ1-5, with TRBD1 identical over 7 bases. The junction had 6 bases not matched to a gene; V was cut back by 5 bases and J by 2 bases. The CDR3 is 15 residues long. The V gene's germline CDR1 is SGHTA and CDR2 FQGNSA.

V usage is TRBV5-8 and J usage is TRBJ1-3; D gene uncertain. Germline V gene data show CDR1 as SGHTS and CDR2 as YDEGEE. This CDR3 is built from 15 residues. Trimming cost V 1 base and J 3 bases, with 11 bases left between them. Here the CDR3 reads CASSLSGIGGNTIYF. The CDR3 DNA follows: TGTGCCAGCAGCTTGTCAGGAATTGGTGGAAACACCATATATTTT.

The V gene is TRBV15, the J gene TRBJ1-4; D might be TRBD1 (6 bases). Germline V gives CDR1 LNHNV, CDR2 YYDKDF (reference sequence). CDR3 size: 15 residues. The V and J ends lost 5 bases and 7 bases respectively, with 17 bases between them. CDR3 nucleotide sequence: TGTGCCACCAGCTCTCCAGGGAGGGGGGCTGAAAAACTGTTTTTT. It translates to CATSSPGRGAEKLFF.

The chain couples TRBV6-5 to TRBJ1-2, with 9 nucleotides matching TRBD1. J lost 2 bases, V lost 6 bases, and 7 bases had no gene match. Germline CDR1 and CDR2: MNHEY and SVGAGI. This CDR3 region has 15 residues. CDR3 protein: CASRSPGQGNYGYTF. CDR3 DNA: TGTGCCAGCAGAAGCCCGGGACAGGGCAACTATGGCTACACCTTC.

This clone has a single count. The chain couples TRBV7-9 to TRBJ2-7; 9 bases agree with TRBD1. The CDR3 runs to 14 residues. J gave up 6 bases and V 1 base, and 4 bases lay outside the gene matches. Looked up from germline, CDR1 is SEHNR and CDR2 is FQNEAQ (reference sequence). The CDR3 DNA reads TGTGCCAGCAGCTTAGGACAGGGGGTTGTCGAGCAGTACTTC. Its protein is CASSLGQGVVEQYF.

Here the CDR3 reads CASSLLRTGVAKTQYF. CDR3 coding DNA: TGTGCCAGCAGCTTATTAAGGACAGGGGTCGCGAAGACCCAGTACTTC. The chain recombines TRBV7-9 with TRBJ2-5, with 9 bases fitting TRBD1. In germline, CDR1 is SEHNR, CDR2 FQNEAQ (reference sequence). V shed 2 bases and J 6 bases; nucleotides not matched to a gene: 10. This CDR3 spans 16 amino acids.

The J gene is TRBJ2-4, the V gene TRBV15, with a possible D match to TRBD2 (5 bases). V gave up 0 bases and J gave up 0 bases, with 21 bases separating them. Germline V gene lookup returns CDR1 LNHNV and CDR2 YYDKDF (reference sequence). The CDR3 is 20 amino acids. CDR3 region: CATSRDNWNGKPIAKNIQYF. The CDR3 coding sequence is TGTGCCACCAGCAGAGATAATTGGAACGGGAAACCCATAGCCAAAAACATTCAGTACTTC.

This chain uses TRBV6-2 or TRBV6-3 with TRBJ1-5; D remains unclear. Germline CDR1 and CDR2: MNHEY and SVGEGT. The CDR3 loop spans 14 amino acids. V gave up 4 bases and J gave up 0 bases, with 7 bases separating them. CDR3 protein: CASSFLNSNQPQHF. DNA of the CDR3: TGTGCCAGCAGTTTCTTGAATAGCAATCAGCCCCAGCATTTT.

The rearrangement joins TRBV19 to TRBJ2-1, with TRBD2 identical over 13 bases. CDR1 and CDR2 from the germline V gene are LNHDA and SQIVND (reference sequence). V dropped 5 bases and J dropped 10; count of bases not matched to a gene: 14. The CDR3 runs 17 residues. CDR3 nucleotide sequence: TGTGCCAGTAGTCCGGCCCGGACTAGCGGGAGTTTGGGGGAGCAGTTCTTC. It translates to CASSPARTSGSLGEQFF.

This chain links TRBV1 with TRBJ1-2. TRBV1 is an annotated pseudogene. CDR3 length: 11 amino acids. CDR3 region: CTRPEAGGYTF. Here the CDR3 DNA reads TGCACCCGGCCGGAGGCTGGGGGCTACACCTTC.

The chain joins TRBV7-2 to TRBJ1-2; TRBD1 is a possible D gene (5 bases). Germline CDR1 and CDR2: SGHTA and FQGNSA. The CDR3 covers 15 residues. The V end lost 0 bases, the J end lost 4 bases, and 12 bases lay between the germline ends. The CDR3 nucleotides are TGTGCCAGCAGCTTAGCTTTTCCACAGGTCTATGGCTACACCTTC. It specifies CASSLAFPQVYGYTF.

Only a few counts were recorded for this clone. V and J are TRBV3-1 (or the pseudogene TRBV3-2) and TRBJ1-1; D gene unclear. Trimming removed 6 bases at V and 5 bases at J, with 13 bases between. This CDR3 is 13 amino acids long. Germline values: CDR1 LGHDT, CDR2 YNNKEL (reference sequence). The CDR3: CASRYGIGTEAFF. CDR3 DNA: TGTGCCAGCAGATACGGGATAGGAACTGAAGCTTTCTTT.

This chain links TRBV28 with TRBJ1-3; 9 bases fit TRBD1. Germline V gene sequence: CDR1 MDHEN, CDR2 SYDVKM. The CDR3 extends over 14 amino acids. Germline trimming cut 6 bases from V and 2 bases from J; bases unmatched to any gene: 2. The CDR3 nucleotides read TGTGCCAGCAGGTGGGACAGGGCTGGAAACACCATATATTTT. Its translation: CASRWDRAGNTIYF.

V usage is TRBV4-2 and J usage is TRBJ2-7; D not certain. Germline assignment: CDR1 LGHNA and CDR2 YNFKEQ. The CDR3 is 14 amino acids. V was cut by 0 bases and J by 2 bases, with 8 bases left in between. CDR3 sequence: CASSQDYGAYEQYF. The CDR3 region has the DNA TGTGCCAGCAGCCAAGATTACGGCGCCTACGAGCAGTACTTC.

The chain combines TRBV27 with TRBJ1-6; possibly TRBD1 for D (6 bases). Trimming removed 2 bases at V and 4 bases at J, with 12 bases between. This CDR3 has 16 residues. Germline V gene data show CDR1 as MNHEY and CDR2 as SMNVEV (reference sequence). The CDR3 DNA follows: TGTGCCAGCAGTTTAAGGGCAGGGGCATATAATTCACCCCTCCACTTT. Its translation: CASSLRAGAYNSPLHF.

The V and J genes are TRBV9 and TRBJ2-1; D is tentatively TRBD1 or TRBD2 (5 bases each). Per the germline V gene, CDR1 is SGDLS and CDR2 is YYNGEE. CDR3 size: 15 residues. V lost 2 bases and J 6 bases, leaving 15 bases between the germline ends. The CDR3 DNA sequence: TGTGCCAGCAGCGTCCGGGACGAGGGCTCCAATGAGCAGTTCTTC. Protein product: CASSVRDEGSNEQFF. Using reference TRBV9 and TRBJ2-1 for the parts outside the CDR3, the full variable domain is DSGVTQTPKHLITATGQRVTLRCSPRSGDLSVYWYQQSLDQGLQFLIQYYNGEERAKGNILERFSAQQFPDLHSELNLSSLELGDSALYFCASSVRDEGSNEQFFGPGTRLTVL.

Here the CDR3 reads CASSLPRRGQHF. Here the CDR3 DNA reads TGTGCCAGCAGTTTACCCCGGCGGGGTCAGCATTTT. The chain carries TRBV28 and TRBJ1-5, with D uncertain. CDR3 size: 12 residues. Trimming shortened V by 2 bases and J by 13 bases, and 12 bases separated the two germline ends. Germline V CDR1 and CDR2: MDHEN, SYDVKM.